This TCR beta chain was sequenced for a study of shared clonotypes between healthy human individuals. The study's findings and limits: Four donors held roughly 5% of naive CD4 clonotypes in common. A generally larger estimated richness was seen in naive subsets than in memory subsets.

A remark on this clone: Its matching antigen is unknown.

Only Caucasian adults living in Nashville, Tennessee made up the donor group. The sorted-subset replicate PCRs were given 150 to 200 ng DNA, which is 31,000 or so T cell genomes. Some clones are missing from TCRdb's copy, which holds only in-frame ones; the method was immunoSEQ multiplex PCR. This sample has millions of clones, with approximately 94% found just once. The germline CDR1 and CDR2 sequences are SGHRS and YFSETQ. V trimming: 0 bases; J trimming: 0 bases; junction bases outside the gene matches: 4. The CDR3 covers 16 residues. V is TRBV5-1 and J is TRBJ2-7, with 9 bases matching TRBD1. This TCR derives from a man younger than 30 in good health. The sequenced sample was naive CD4+ T cells sorted from blood. Sample subset: CD45RA+ positively selected. The CDR3 DNA is TGCGCCAGCAGCTTGGCCGGGACAGGGAGCTCCTACGAGCAGTACTTC. Its protein is CASSLAGTGSSYEQYF.